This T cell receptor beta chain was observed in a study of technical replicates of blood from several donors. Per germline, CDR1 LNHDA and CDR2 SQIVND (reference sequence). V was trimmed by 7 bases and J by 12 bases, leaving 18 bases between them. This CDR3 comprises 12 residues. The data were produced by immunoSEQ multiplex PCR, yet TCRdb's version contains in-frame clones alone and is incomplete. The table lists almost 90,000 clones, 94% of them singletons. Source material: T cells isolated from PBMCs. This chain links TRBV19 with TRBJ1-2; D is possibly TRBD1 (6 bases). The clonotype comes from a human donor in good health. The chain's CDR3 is CASTHGGAGHTF. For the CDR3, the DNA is TGTGCCAGTACCCATGGGGGGGCAGGGCACACCTTC.